This T cell receptor beta chain was recorded in a study of cytomegalovirus exposure and HLA in healthy donors. This clone was detected once. Looked up from germline, CDR1 is SGHRS and CDR2 is YFSETQ. V lost 4 bases, J lost 8 bases, and 18 bases lay in between. The CDR3 runs to 15 residues. The repertoire was sequenced with immunoSEQ multiplex PCR; TCRdb's copy has only in-frame clones and lacks some. Of roughly 220,000 clones in the sample, around nine tenths were seen once. Sequencing was done on a sample of PBMCs. The receptor's source is a woman aged 18-29 years in good health and CMV-seronegative. This chain joins TRBV5-1 and TRBJ1-4; D unclear. CDR3 in amino acids: CASSPTFAGGEKLFF. The CDR3 coding sequence is TGCGCCAGCAGCCCCACCTTTGCGGGAGGAGAAAAACTGTTTTTT.